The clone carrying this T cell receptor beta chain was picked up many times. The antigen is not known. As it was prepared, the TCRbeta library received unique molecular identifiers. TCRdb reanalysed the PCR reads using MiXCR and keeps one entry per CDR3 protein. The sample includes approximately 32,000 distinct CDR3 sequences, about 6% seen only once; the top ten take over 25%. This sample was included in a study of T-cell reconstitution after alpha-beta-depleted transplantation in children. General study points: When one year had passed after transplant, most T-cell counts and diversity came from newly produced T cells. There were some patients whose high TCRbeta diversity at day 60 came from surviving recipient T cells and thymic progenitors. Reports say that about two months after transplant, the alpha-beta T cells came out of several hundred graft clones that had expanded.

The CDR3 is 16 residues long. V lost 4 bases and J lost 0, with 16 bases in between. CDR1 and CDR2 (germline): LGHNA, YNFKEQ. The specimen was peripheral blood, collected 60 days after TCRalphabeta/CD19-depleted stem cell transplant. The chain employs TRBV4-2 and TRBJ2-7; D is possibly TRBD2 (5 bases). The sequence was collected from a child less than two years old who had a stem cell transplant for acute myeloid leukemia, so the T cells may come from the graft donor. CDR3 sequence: CASSRDWTPSSYEQYF. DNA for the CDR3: TGTGCCAGCAGCCGAGACTGGACTCCCAGCTCCTACGAGCAGTACTTC.